What follows describes a single TCR beta chain. Just one base apart from a much larger clone, this may be a read error. This entry comes from a study of prognosis after radiotherapy for stage I lung cancer. CDR1 and CDR2 from the germline V gene are MGHRA and YSYEKL. V lost 1 base and J lost 8, with 11 bases in between. CDR3 length equals 13 residues. Two-round multiplex PCR on genomic DNA was the method by which TCR beta CDR3 was amplified. It was primers specific to each TRBV and TRBJ gene that first-round PCR used. TCRdb processed the multiplex PCR reads anew with MiXCR; each CDR3 protein has one entry. Of about 51,000 distinct CDR3 sequences in the sample, about 37% were seen once.

Sequenced material: PBMCs, taken before or after stereotactic body radiation therapy (not recorded which). The receptor was isolated from a donor over 45 with non-small cell lung cancer. The V call is TRBV4-1, the J call TRBJ2-5; weak D call: TRBD1 (6 bases). The CDR3 sequence: CASSQAHRDTQYF. In nucleotides, the CDR3 is TGCGCCAGCAGCCAAGCCCACAGGGATACCCAGTACTTC.